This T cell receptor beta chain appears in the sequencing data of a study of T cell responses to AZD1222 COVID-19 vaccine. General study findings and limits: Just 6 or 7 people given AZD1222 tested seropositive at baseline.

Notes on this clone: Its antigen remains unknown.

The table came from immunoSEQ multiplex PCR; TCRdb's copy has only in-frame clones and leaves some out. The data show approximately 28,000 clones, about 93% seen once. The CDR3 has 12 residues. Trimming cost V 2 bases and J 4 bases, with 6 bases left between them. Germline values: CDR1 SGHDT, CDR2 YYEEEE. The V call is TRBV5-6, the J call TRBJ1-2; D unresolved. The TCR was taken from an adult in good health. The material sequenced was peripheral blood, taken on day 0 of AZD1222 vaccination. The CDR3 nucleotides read TGTGCCAGCAGCTTAGTAGCCTATGGCTACACCTTC. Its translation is CASSLVAYGYTF.